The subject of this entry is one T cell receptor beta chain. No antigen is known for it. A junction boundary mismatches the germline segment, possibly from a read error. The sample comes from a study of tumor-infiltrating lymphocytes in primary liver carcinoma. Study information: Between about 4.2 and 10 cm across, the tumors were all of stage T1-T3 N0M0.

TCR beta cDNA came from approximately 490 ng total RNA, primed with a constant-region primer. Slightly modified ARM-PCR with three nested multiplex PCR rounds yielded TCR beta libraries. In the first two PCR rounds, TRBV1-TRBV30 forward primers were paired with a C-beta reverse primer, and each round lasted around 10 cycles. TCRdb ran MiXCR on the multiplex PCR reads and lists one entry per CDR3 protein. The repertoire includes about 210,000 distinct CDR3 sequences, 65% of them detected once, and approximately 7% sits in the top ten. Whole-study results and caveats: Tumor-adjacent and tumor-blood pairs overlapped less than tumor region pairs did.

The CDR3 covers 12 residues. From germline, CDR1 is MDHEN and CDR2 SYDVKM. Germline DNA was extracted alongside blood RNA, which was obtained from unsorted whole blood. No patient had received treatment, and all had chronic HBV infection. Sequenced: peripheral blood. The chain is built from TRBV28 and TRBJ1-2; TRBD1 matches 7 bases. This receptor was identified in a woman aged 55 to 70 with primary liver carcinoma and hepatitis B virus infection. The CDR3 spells CASTGTAYAYTF. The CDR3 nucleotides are TGTGCCAGCACTGGGACAGCCTATGCCTACACCTTC.